One sample yielded the 9 T cell receptor beta chains listed below, sequenced in a study of blood T cell repertoires in COVID-19. Profiled with immunoSEQ multiplex PCR; TCRdb holds only in-frame clones, not every one. The table includes about 220,000 clones, more than 65% detected once. The sequenced material came from peripheral blood. Every receptor here comes from a man in his forties who had recovered from COVID-19.

V gene TRBV6-5 combines with J gene TRBJ2-2, with D uncertain. From germline, CDR1 is MNHEY and CDR2 SVGAGI. This CDR3 comprises 14 residues. Trimming removed 0 bases at V and 6 bases at J, with 8 bases between. The CDR3 reads CASSYSLVAGELFF. In DNA, the CDR3 is TGTGCCAGCAGTTACTCTCTAGTCGCCGGGGAGCTGTTTTTT.

This sequence joins TRBV10-3 and TRBJ1-6; no definite D call. The CDR3 sequence is 13 residues long. V was clipped by 7 bases and J by 7 bases, with 11 bases between them. CDR1 and CDR2 (germline): ENHRY, SYGVKD. CDR3 nucleotides: TGTGCCATCACCGCGCAGGCCAATTCACCCCTCCACTTT. It codes for CAITAQANSPLHF.

V gene TRBV11-2 combines with J gene TRBJ2-1, with D uncertain. Germline CDR1 and CDR2: SGHAT and FQNNGV. Deletions cut 0 bases from V and 12 bases from J, with 15 bases between. This CDR3 is 14 amino acids long. The CDR3 coding sequence is TGTGCCAGCAGCTTAGATCCCTCCAGAGGCAGGCAGTTCTTC. Protein: CASSLDPSRGRQFF.

For this clone: This specimen includes other DNA sequences encoding the same CDR3. The chain combines TRBV30 with TRBJ2-7, with D uncertain. The germline V gene encodes CDR1 GTSNPN and CDR2 SVGIG (reference sequence). This CDR3 region has 14 residues. The V end lost 0 bases, the J end lost 2 bases, and 11 bases lay between the germline ends. CDR3 coding DNA: TGTGCCTGGAGTGTGGGTGGGCCAACCTACGAGCAGTACTTC. Protein: CAWSVGGPTYEQYF.

The V call is TRBV3-1 (or the pseudogene TRBV3-2), the J call TRBJ2-7; 11 nucleotides line up with TRBD2. Germline V CDR1 and CDR2: LGHDT, YNNKEL (reference sequence). The V and J ends lost 8 bases and 5 bases, in that order; junction bases with no gene match: 8. The CDR3 sequence is 14 residues long. The CDR3 DNA sequence: TGTGCCAGCCATACTAGCGGGAGAGCCGACGAGCAGTACTTC. This translates into CASHTSGRADEQYF.

This clone was seen a handful of times. V usage is TRBV7-2 and J usage is TRBJ1-2; tentative D call: TRBD1 (5 bases). Trimming shortened V by 7 bases and J by 0 bases, and 9 bases separated the two germline ends. CDR1 and CDR2 from the germline V gene are SGHTA and FQGNSA. The CDR3 loop spans 13 amino acids. CDR3 nucleotides: TGTGCCAGCACCCCGGGGGCTAACTATGGCTACACCTTC. This translates into CASTPGANYGYTF.

This chain joins TRBV5-5 and TRBJ2-3, with TRBD1 matching over 7 bases. This CDR3 comprises 16 residues. Trimming removed 4 bases from V and 0 bases from J; junction bases left unmatched: 8. The V gene's germline CDR1 is SGHKS and CDR2 YYEKEE (reference sequence). CDR3 bases: TGTGCCAGCAGCGAGACAGGGCTCGCTAGCACAGATACGCAGTATTTT. Encoded protein: CASSETGLASTDTQYF.

The gene calls are TRBV7-2 and TRBJ2-3; perhaps TRBD2 as D (6 bases). The germline V gene encodes CDR1 SGHTA and CDR2 FQGNSA. The ends were cut back, 1 base at V and 4 bases at J, with 12 bases in the middle. There are 15 residues in the CDR3. In DNA form, the CDR3 reads TGTGCCAGCAGCTTAGGGCGACTAGTTTCAGATACGCAGTATTTT. This encodes CASSLGRLVSDTQYF.

This rearrangement joins TRBV11-2 to TRBJ1-1; TRBD1 matches 7 bases. Germline trimming cut 5 bases from V and 1 base from J; bases unmatched to any gene: 7. The CDR3 is 15 amino acids. Germline CDR1 and CDR2: SGHAT and FQNNGV. The CDR3 region is CASSKTGTANTEAFF. DNA for the CDR3: TGTGCCAGCAGCAAAACCGGGACAGCGAACACTGAAGCTTTCTTT. The variable domain in full, with the rest retrieved from reference TRBV11-2 and TRBJ1-1, is EAGVAQSPRYKIIEKRQSVAFWCNPISGHATLYWYQQILGQGPKLLIQFQNNGVVDDSQLPKDRFSAERLKGVDSTLKIQPAKLEDSAVYLCASSKTGTANTEAFFGQGTRLTVV.